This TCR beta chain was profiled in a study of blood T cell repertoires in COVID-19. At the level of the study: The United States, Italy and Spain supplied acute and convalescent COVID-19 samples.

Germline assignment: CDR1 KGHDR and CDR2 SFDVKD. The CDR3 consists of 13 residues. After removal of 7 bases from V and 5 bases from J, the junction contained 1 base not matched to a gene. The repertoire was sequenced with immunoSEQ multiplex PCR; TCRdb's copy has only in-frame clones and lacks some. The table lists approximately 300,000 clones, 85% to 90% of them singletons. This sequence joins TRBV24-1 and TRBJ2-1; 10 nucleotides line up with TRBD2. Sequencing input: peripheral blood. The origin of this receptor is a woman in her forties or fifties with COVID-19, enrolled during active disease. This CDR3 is CATRTSGHNEQFF. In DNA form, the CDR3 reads TGTGCCACCAGGACTAGCGGGCACAATGAGCAGTTCTTC.